The 5 T cell receptor beta chains below come from one sample, sequenced in a study of shared clonotypes between healthy human individuals. Method: immunoSEQ multiplex PCR; TCRdb's copy keeps in-frame clones and lacks some. The sample has approximately 1.1 million clones, about 80% seen once. The specimen sequenced was memory CD4+ T cells from PBMCs. Subset reported: CD45RA-negative fraction. The receptor set was obtained from a man younger than 30 in good health. Some clones in this sample may be carry-over from other donors' samples.

This chain links TRBV14 with TRBJ1-1; TRBD1 is a possible D gene (6 bases). Germline CDR1 reads SGHDN; CDR2 reads FVKESK. Trimming pared 0 bases from V and 0 bases from J, leaving 8 bases between. The CDR3 extends over 15 amino acids. CDR3 amino acids: CASSQETGLNTEAFF. CDR3 DNA sequence: TGTGCCAGCAGCCAAGAAACAGGGCTGAACACTGAAGCTTTCTTT.

Remarks on this clone: Other DNA sequences in the sample encode the same CDR3. The J gene is TRBJ1-5, the V gene TRBV7-2, with 8 bases identical to TRBD1. After removal of 2 bases from V and 5 bases from J, the junction contained 2 bases not matched to a gene. The germline gives CDR1 SGHTA, CDR2 FQGNSA. This CDR3 is 14 amino acids long. CDR3 sequence (DNA): TGTGCCAGCAGCTTAAGACAGGGGTATCAGCCCCAGCATTTT. Protein: CASSLRQGYQPQHF.

Many counts were recorded for this clone. The genes are TRBV11-1 and TRBJ2-7, with TRBD1 matching 9 bases. J gave up 1 base and V 5 bases, and 0 bases lay outside the gene matches. CDR1 is SGHAT and CDR2 is FQDESV in the germline V gene (reference sequence). CDR3 length: 13 residues. The CDR3 loop reads CASSDRGSYEQYF. CDR3 coding DNA: TGTGCCAGCAGCGACAGGGGGTCCTACGAGCAGTACTTC.

This clone was seen repeatedly, ten times or more. The chain has TRBV6-6 and TRBJ1-5; TRBD1 is a possible D gene (5 bases). Germline V gene data show CDR1 as MNHNY and CDR2 as SVGAGI (reference sequence). The CDR3 runs 14 residues. Trimming shortened V by 0 bases and J by 5 bases, and 8 bases separated the two germline ends. In DNA form, the CDR3 reads TGTGCCAGCAGTTACTCAGAGGGGCATCAGCCCCAGCATTTT. It codes for CASSYSEGHQPQHF.

The gene calls are TRBV4-1 and TRBJ1-3; 10 nucleotides agree with TRBD1. The V gene end was trimmed by 1 base and the J gene end by 4 bases; junction bases not matched to a gene: 4. The germline V gene has CDR1 MGHRA and CDR2 YSYEKL. The CDR3 loop spans 16 amino acids. The CDR3 nucleotides are TGCGCCAGCAGCCAAGCGGACAGGGGGTTGGGAAACACCATATATTTT. Protein: CASSQADRGLGNTIYF.